The 10 T cell receptor beta chains below all came from one sample that was sequenced in a study of OX40 agonist ivuxolimab in advanced cancers. Measured with immunoSEQ multiplex PCR; TCRdb has only the in-frame clones, and not every one. The sample holds about 99,000 clones, roughly 95% seen once. Sequencing was performed on CD4+ or CD8+ T cells sorted from blood, taken in a trial of the OX40 agonist ivuxolimab. The receptors stem from an adult with an advanced solid tumor such as melanoma, head and neck, liver or kidney cancer.

Concerning this clone: This sample includes further DNA sequences coding for the same CDR3. The CDR3 region has the DNA TGTGCCAGCAGCTTACCTCCTAGTGGGGTTTTCTATGGCTACACCTTC. Its protein product is CASSLPPSGVFYGYTF. The V gene is TRBV7-2, the J gene TRBJ1-2; no clear D gene. The CDR3 runs 16 residues. Between the trimmed V and J ends, which lost 2 bases and 4 bases, there was a span of 17 bases. Germline values: CDR1 SGHTA, CDR2 FQGNSA.

V is TRBV5-1 and J is TRBJ2-2, with 12 bases identical to TRBD2. The CDR3 spans 18 residues. Looked up from germline, CDR1 is SGHRS and CDR2 is YFSETQ. With 0 bases clipped from V and 4 bases from J, the junction kept 7 bases outside the gene matches. CDR3: CASSLASGGAQGTGELFF. In nucleotides, the CDR3 is TGCGCCAGCAGCTTGGCTAGCGGGGGGGCCCAGGGCACCGGGGAGCTGTTTTTT.

The chain employs TRBV7-6 and TRBJ2-7, with D tentatively TRBD2 (6 bases). There are 14 residues in the CDR3. Per the germline V gene, CDR1 is SGHVS and CDR2 is FNYEAQ. Trimming shortened V by 2 bases and J by 11 bases, and 19 bases separated the two germline ends. CDR3 region: CASSLNALNGRKYF. The CDR3 DNA reads TGTGCCAGCAGCTTAAATGCCCTAAACGGGAGAAAGTACTTC.

The rearrangement joins TRBV11-3 to TRBJ1-1; D is unresolved. In germline, CDR1 is SGHNT, CDR2 YENEEA. The CDR3 is made up of 14 amino acids. The ends were cut back, 0 bases at V and 0 bases at J, with 5 bases in the middle. CDR3 protein: CASSLDGLNTEAFF. The CDR3 DNA reads as TGTGCCAGCAGCTTAGATGGATTGAACACTGAAGCTTTCTTT.

V usage is TRBV6-5 and J usage is TRBJ1-4, with a tentative D call TRBD1 (5 bases). Trimming took off 6 bases at V and 9 bases at J, with 11 bases between the two ends. The CDR3 totals 12 residues. Germline assignment: CDR1 MNHEY and CDR2 SVGAGI. The CDR3 nucleotides are TGTGCCAGCAGGAACGGGGACCAAAAACTGTTTTTT. It codes for CASRNGDQKLFF.

This rearrangement joins TRBV7-9 to TRBJ1-5; 11 nucleotides line up with TRBD1. The CDR3 loop spans 15 amino acids. V lost 8 bases, J lost 0 bases, and 3 bases stayed unmatched. The germline CDR1 and CDR2 sequences are SEHNR and FQNEAQ (reference sequence). CDR3 region: CASGQGANSNQPQHF. The CDR3 nucleotides read TGTGCCAGCGGACAGGGGGCAAATAGCAATCAGCCCCAGCATTTT.

The chain employs TRBV27 and TRBJ1-4; TRBD1 agrees at 8 bases. The CDR3 has 17 residues. Trimming removed 2 bases from V and 2 bases from J; junction bases left unmatched: 7. Germline values: CDR1 MNHEY, CDR2 SMNVEV (reference sequence). The CDR3 sequence is CASSLMFRGPTNEKLFF. Written as DNA, the CDR3 is TGTGCCAGCAGTTTAATGTTCAGGGGGCCGACTAATGAAAAACTGTTTTTT.

This rearrangement joins TRBV5-3 to TRBJ2-1; unclear D gene. TRBV5-3 is an ORF for which the function is uncertain. V lost 1 base and J 6 bases, leaving 8 bases between the germline ends. The CDR3 extends over 13 amino acids. The CDR3: CARSLNWVNEQFF. CDR3 DNA sequence: TGTGCCAGAAGCTTGAATTGGGTCAATGAGCAGTTCTTC.

CDR3 amino acids: CASSLRGAGEQYF. In nucleotides, the CDR3 is TGTGCCAGCAGTTTGCGGGGTGCGGGAGAGCAGTACTTC. The chain has TRBV27 and TRBJ2-7, with TRBD2 as a possible D gene (6 bases). Looked up from germline, CDR1 is MNHEY and CDR2 is SMNVEV (reference sequence). This CDR3 contains 13 residues. V was shortened by 3 bases and J by 7 bases, with 13 bases between the two germline ends.

V usage is TRBV15 and J usage is TRBJ2-3; 11 positions agree with TRBD2. Looked up from germline, CDR1 is LNHNV and CDR2 is YYDKDF (reference sequence). The CDR3 has 14 amino acids. V lost 3 bases, J lost 6 bases, and 2 bases stayed unmatched. CDR3 residues: CATSRSSGGDTQYF. CDR3 in DNA: TGTGCCACCAGCAGGTCTAGCGGGGGGGATACGCAGTATTTT.